The rows below give T cell receptor beta chains drawn from one sample of a study of identical twins. One entry per CDR3 protein results from TCRdb running MiXCR on the 5' RACE reads. The profile shows hundreds of thousands of distinct CDR3 sequences, roughly 24% of them singletons. These data were also filed under a second study, of T cells expressing NK-cell markers.

The source material was CD4+ T cells sorted from blood. The receptors were sampled from a woman aged 18-29 years in good health. CDR3s include the opening cysteine and the closing phenylalanine or tryptophan. A D gene is named only where the DNA matches it firmly. Clone size appears in some rows only: once, few, many, or a class for an expanded clone.

v_gene,abundance,j_gene,d_gene,CDR3aa,CDR3nt
TRBV6-2/TRBV6-3,few,TRBJ2-1,-,CASSHHLGLTYNEQFF,TGTGCCAGCAGTCACCACCTGGGTTTAACGTACAATGAGCAGTTCTTC
TRBV2,-,TRBJ1-1,-,CASTRRENTEAFF,TGTGCCAGCACCAGGAGGGAGAACACTGAAGCTTTCTTT
TRBV12-3/TRBV12-4,-,TRBJ1-5,-,CASSLEGLGDSNQPQHF,TGTGCCAGCAGTTTAGAGGGTCTAGGAGATAGCAATCAGCCCCAGCATTTT
TRBV4-3,-,TRBJ2-3,TRBD2,CASSQDFLAGGADTQYF,TGCGCCAGCAGCCAAGATTTCCTAGCGGGAGGCGCAGATACGCAGTATTTT
TRBV12-3/TRBV12-4,few,TRBJ2-7,TRBD2,CASRRLAGMSEQYF,TGTGCCAGCAGGAGACTAGCGGGAATGAGCGAGCAGTACTTC
TRBV20-1,once,TRBJ2-3,TRBD2,CSAPREAGPQYF,TGCAGTGCCCCCCGGGAGGCGGGGCCGCAGTATTTT
TRBV10-3,many,TRBJ2-7,TRBD2,CAISVVSGSSNEQYF,TGTGCCATCAGTGTAGTAAGCGGGAGTAGCAACGAGCAGTACTTC
TRBV7-3,few,TRBJ2-1,-,CASSFRDGGNEQFF,TGTGCCAGCAGCTTTCGAGACGGAGGCAATGAGCAGTTCTTC
TRBV20-1,-,TRBJ2-7,-,CSARAPTSYEQYF,TGCAGTGCTAGGGCCCCGACCTCCTACGAGCAGTACTTC
TRBV12-3/TRBV12-4,few,TRBJ2-4,-,CASSPIGGRKNIQYF,TGTGCCAGCAGTCCCATCGGGGGAAGAAAAAACATTCAGTACTTC
TRBV7-3,once,TRBJ2-2,-,CASSPQVNTGELFF,TGTGCCAGCAGCCCACAGGTGAACACCGGGGAGCTGTTTTTT
TRBV4-3,few,TRBJ1-4,-,CASSQEGGKDEKLFF,TGCGCCAGCAGCCAAGAAGGAGGGAAGGACGAAAAACTGTTTTTT
TRBV20-1,few,TRBJ2-7,TRBD2,CSATRLAGMYEQYF,TGCAGTGCTACTAGGCTAGCGGGGATGTACGAGCAGTACTTC
TRBV6-1,-,TRBJ1-3,-,CATVDYSGNTIYF,TGTGCCACCGTAGATTACTCTGGAAACACCATATATTTT
TRBV6-5,few,TRBJ2-1,TRBD2,CASSYGTSGRPLRNEQFF,TGTGCCAGCAGTTATGGGACTAGCGGGAGACCCCTTCGCAATGAGCAGTTCTTC
TRBV5-1,-,TRBJ2-1,TRBD2,CASGRERRDEQFF,TGCGCCAGCGGGCGGGAGCGCCGGGATGAGCAGTTCTTC